This T cell receptor beta chain was captured by sequencing in a study of EBV T-cell therapy then PD-1 blockade in nasopharyngeal carcinoma. The sample holds one count of this clone. What it recognizes is unknown. CDR1 is MNHEY, CDR2 SVGEGT, per germline. The junction had 7 bases not matched to a gene; V was cut back by 5 bases and J by 4 bases. The CDR3 is 14 amino acids. Sequencing was performed with immunoSEQ multiplex PCR; in TCRdb, only in-frame clones are kept and a portion is missing. Of 20,000 to 25,000 clones listed, 84% are singletons. Sample treatment: AdE1-LMPpoly-expanded autologous EBV-specific T-cell therapy followed by anti-PD-1 nivolumab.

The genes are TRBV6-2 or TRBV6-3 and TRBJ2-7, with 8 bases fitting TRBD1. The source material was CD8+ T cells from blood, sampled around day 65 from a patient whose treatment included autologous EBV-specific T cells and nivolumab. The receptor was derived from a man aged 40-50 years with nasopharyngeal carcinoma. The CDR3 region is CASSTGGYLYEQYF. The CDR3 coding sequence is TGTGCCAGCAGTACAGGGGGATATTTATACGAGCAGTACTTC.